This T cell receptor (beta chain) stems from a study of T cell changes during pregnancy in multiple sclerosis. Assay used: immunoSEQ multiplex PCR; TCRdb lists only in-frame clones, some missing. The repertoire includes about 76,000 clones, around nine tenths of them detected once, and 3.5% to 4.5% sits in the top ten. V shed 4 bases, J shed 3 bases, and the junction held 6 bases outside the gene matches. Germline loops: CDR1 SGHRS, CDR2 YFSETQ. This CDR3 has 14 residues. The chain links TRBV5-1 to TRBJ2-7; 8 bases match TRBD1. The sample in question was peripheral blood, obtained after pregnancy. The TCR comes from a female donor in good health, enrolled as a control in a pregnancy study. Here the CDR3 DNA reads TGCGCCAGCAGCCTGACAGGGGTAAACTACGAGCAGTACTTC. This sequence encodes CASSLTGVNYEQYF. The complete variable domain, with remaining parts taken from reference TRBV5-1 and TRBJ2-7, reads KAGVTQTPRYLIKTRGQQVTLSCSPISGHRSVSWYQQTPGQGLQFLFEYFSETQRNKGNFPGRFSGRQFSNSRSEMNVSTLELGDSALYLCASSLTGVNYEQYFGPGTRLTVT.